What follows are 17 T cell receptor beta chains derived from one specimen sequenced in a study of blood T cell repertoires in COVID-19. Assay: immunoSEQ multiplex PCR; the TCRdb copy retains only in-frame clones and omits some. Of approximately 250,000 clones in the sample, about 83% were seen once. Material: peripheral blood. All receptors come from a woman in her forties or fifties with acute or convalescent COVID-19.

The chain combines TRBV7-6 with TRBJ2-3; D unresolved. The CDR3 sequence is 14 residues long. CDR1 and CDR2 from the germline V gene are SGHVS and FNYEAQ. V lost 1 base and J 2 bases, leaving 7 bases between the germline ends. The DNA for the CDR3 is TGTGCCAGCAGCTTAGGTCTAGACACAGATACGCAGTATTTT. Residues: CASSLGLDTDTQYF.

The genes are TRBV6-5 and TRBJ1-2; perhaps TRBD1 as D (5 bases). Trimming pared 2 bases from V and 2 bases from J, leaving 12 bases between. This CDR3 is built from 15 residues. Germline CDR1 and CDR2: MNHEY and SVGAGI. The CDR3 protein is CASSYQITGNYGYTF. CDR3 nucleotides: TGTGCCAGCAGTTACCAAATAACAGGAAACTATGGCTACACCTTC.

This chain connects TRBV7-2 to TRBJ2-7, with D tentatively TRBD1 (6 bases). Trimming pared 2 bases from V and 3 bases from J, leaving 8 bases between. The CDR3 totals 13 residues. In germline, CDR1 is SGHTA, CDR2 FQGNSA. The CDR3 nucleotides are TGTGCCAGCAGCTTAAAGGGGGACTACGAGCAGTACTTC. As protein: CASSLKGDYEQYF.

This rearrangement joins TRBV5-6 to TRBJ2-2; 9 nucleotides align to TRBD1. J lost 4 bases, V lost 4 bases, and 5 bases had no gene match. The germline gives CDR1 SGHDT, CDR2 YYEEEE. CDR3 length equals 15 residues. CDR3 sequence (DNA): TGTGCCAGCAGCCCCGGGACAGGGTTCACCGGGGAGCTGTTTTTT. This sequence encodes CASSPGTGFTGELFF.

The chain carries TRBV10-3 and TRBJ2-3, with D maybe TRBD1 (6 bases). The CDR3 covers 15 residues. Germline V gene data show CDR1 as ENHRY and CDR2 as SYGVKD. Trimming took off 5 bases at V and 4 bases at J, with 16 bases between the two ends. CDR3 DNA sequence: TGTGCCATCAGTCCACAGGGTGGTCGCGCAGATACGCAGTATTTT. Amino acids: CAISPQGGRADTQYF.

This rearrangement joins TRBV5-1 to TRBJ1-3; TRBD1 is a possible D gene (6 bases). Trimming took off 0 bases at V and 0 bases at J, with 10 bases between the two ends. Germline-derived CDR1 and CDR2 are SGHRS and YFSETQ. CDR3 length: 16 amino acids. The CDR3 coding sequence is TGCGCCAGCAGCTTGGATAGGACAGCCTCTGGAAACACCATATATTTT. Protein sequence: CASSLDRTASGNTIYF.

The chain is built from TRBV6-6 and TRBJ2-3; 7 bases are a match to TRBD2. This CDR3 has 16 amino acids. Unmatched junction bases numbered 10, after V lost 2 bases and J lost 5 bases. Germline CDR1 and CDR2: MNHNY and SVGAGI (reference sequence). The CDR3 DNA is TGTGCCAGCAGTTACCCCAAGGCTAGCGGAGGAGATACGCAGTATTTT. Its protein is CASSYPKASGGDTQYF.

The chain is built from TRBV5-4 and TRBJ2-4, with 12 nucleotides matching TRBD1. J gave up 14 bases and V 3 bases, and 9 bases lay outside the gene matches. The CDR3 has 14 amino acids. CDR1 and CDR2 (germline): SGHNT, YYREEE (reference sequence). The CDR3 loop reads CASSSPGTGGLEYF. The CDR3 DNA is TGTGCCAGCAGCTCTCCCGGGACAGGGGGCTTAGAGTACTTC. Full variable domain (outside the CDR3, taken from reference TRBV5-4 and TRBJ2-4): ETGVTQSPTHLIKTRGQQVTLRCSSQSGHNTVSWYQQALGQGPQFIFQYYREEENGRGNFPPRFSGLQFPNYSSELNVNALELDDSALYLCASSSPGTGGLEYFGAGTRLSVL.

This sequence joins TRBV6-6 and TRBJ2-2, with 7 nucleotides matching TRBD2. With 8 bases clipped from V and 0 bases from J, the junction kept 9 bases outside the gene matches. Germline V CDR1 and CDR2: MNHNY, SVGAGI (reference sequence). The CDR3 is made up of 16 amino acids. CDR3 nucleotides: TGTGCCAGCTCCTACGAGCGGGGAGCGAACACCGGGGAGCTGTTTTTT. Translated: CASSYERGANTGELFF.

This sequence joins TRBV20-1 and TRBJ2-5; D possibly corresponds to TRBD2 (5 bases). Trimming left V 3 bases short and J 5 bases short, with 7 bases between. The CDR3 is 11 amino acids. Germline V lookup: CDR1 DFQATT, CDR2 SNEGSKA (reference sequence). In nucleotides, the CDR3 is TGCAGTGCTAGCATAGCGGAGACCCAGTACTTC. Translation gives CSASIAETQYF.

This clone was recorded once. In DNA, the CDR3 is TGTGCCAGCAGATCCTCGGGACAGGGGCTTGATGGCTACACCTTC. Protein: CASRSSGQGLDGYTF. This chain joins TRBV28 and TRBJ1-2; 10 bases are shared with TRBD1. In germline, CDR1 is MDHEN, CDR2 SYDVKM. The CDR3 covers 15 residues. V trimming: 6 bases; J trimming: 6 bases; junction bases outside the gene matches: 10.

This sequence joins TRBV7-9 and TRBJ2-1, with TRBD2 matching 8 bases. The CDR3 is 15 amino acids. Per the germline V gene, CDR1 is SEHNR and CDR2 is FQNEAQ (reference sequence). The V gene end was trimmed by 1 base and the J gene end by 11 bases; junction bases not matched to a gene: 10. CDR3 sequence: CASSLVPGRELKQFF. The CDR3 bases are TGTGCCAGCAGCTTAGTTCCCGGGAGGGAATTAAAGCAGTTCTTC.

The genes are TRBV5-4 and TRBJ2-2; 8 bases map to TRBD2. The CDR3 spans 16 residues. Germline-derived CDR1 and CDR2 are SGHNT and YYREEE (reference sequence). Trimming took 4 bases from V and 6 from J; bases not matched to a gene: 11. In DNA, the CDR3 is TGTGCCAGCAGCATTGCGGGGGGAGGTATCCCCGGGGAGCTGTTTTTT. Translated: CASSIAGGGIPGELFF.

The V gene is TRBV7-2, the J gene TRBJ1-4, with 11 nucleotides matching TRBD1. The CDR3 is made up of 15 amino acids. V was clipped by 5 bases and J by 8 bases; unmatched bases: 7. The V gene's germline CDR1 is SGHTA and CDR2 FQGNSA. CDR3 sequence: CASSRRTGGAEKLFF. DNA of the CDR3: TGTGCCAGCAGCCGCCGGACAGGGGGCGCGGAAAAACTGTTTTTT.

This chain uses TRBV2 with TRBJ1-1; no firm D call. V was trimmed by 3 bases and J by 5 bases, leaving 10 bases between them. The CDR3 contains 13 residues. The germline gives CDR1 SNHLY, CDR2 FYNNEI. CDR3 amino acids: CASSDPGRTEAFF. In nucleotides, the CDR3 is TGTGCCAGCAGTGATCCGGGAAGGACTGAAGCTTTCTTT. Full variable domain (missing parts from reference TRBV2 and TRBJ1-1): EPEVTQTPSHQVTQMGQEVILRCVPISNHLYFYWYRQILGQKVEFLVSFYNNEISEKSEIFDDQFSVERPDGSNFTLKIRSTKLEDSAMYFCASSDPGRTEAFFGQGTRLTVV.

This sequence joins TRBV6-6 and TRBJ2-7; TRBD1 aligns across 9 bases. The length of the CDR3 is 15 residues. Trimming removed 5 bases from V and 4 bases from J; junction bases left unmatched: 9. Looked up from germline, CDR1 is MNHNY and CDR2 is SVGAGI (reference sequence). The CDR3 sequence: CASSAPDRGTYEQYF. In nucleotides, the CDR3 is TGTGCCAGCAGTGCCCCGGACAGGGGTACGTACGAGCAGTACTTC.

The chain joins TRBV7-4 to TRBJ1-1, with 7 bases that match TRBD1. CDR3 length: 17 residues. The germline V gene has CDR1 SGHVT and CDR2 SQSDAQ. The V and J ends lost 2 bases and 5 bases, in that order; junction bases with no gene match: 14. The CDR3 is CASSLCSSRGGWTEAFF. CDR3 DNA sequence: TGTGCCAGCAGCTTATGCTCCTCACGAGGGGGCTGGACTGAAGCTTTCTTT.